The 15 T cell receptor beta chains presented below share a single source sample, sequenced in a study of T cells in localized non-small cell lung cancer. Measured with immunoSEQ multiplex PCR; TCRdb has only the in-frame clones, and not every one. This sample has about 19,000 clones; 83% occur once, and the top ten carry about 4%. Sequencing used peripheral blood, obtained before any cancer treatment. These receptors all come from a man aged 40 to 70 with stage I lung adenocarcinoma.

This clone was observed a few times. This rearrangement joins TRBV9 to TRBJ2-1, with no clear D. Trimming shortened V by 0 bases and J by 5 bases, and 12 bases separated the two germline ends. The CDR3 loop spans 15 amino acids. Germline loops: CDR1 SGDLS, CDR2 YYNGEE. The CDR3 DNA reads as TGTGCCAGCAGCGTAGGTACGGTACCAAACAATGAGCAGTTCTTC. Its protein product is CASSVGTVPNNEQFF.

The count of this clone is one. The CDR3 region is CSVWVWREKGYEQYF. CDR3 DNA: TGCAGCGTTTGGGTATGGAGGGAGAAGGGTTACGAGCAGTACTTC. V and J are TRBV29-1 and TRBJ2-7; D perhaps matches TRBD2 (6 bases). The CDR3 covers 15 residues. Trimming removed 5 bases from V and 4 bases from J, with 21 bases in between. Germline loops: CDR1 SQVTM, CDR2 ANQGSEA.

The chain has TRBV5-5 and TRBJ2-5; 8 positions agree with TRBD1. The germline V gene encodes CDR1 SGHKS and CDR2 YYEKEE (reference sequence). After removal of 0 bases from V and 5 bases from J, the junction contained 9 bases not matched to a gene. The CDR3 totals 16 residues. The CDR3 DNA sequence: TGTGCCAGCAGCTTGGGCGCAGGGGGCGGCCGGGAGACCCAGTACTTC. Encoded protein: CASSLGAGGGRETQYF.

This rearrangement joins TRBV4-1 to TRBJ2-7; 9 bases line up with TRBD2. V shed 8 bases, J shed 7 bases, and the junction held 15 bases outside the gene matches. Germline V gives CDR1 MGHRA, CDR2 YSYEKL. CDR3 length: 15 amino acids. DNA for the CDR3: TGCGCCAGCTCTTTAGGGCCTAGCGGGGTTCGTGAGCAGTACTTC. This encodes CASSLGPSGVREQYF.

This rearrangement joins TRBV7-9 to TRBJ2-1, with TRBD2 matching 10 bases. Looked up from germline, CDR1 is SEHNR and CDR2 is FQNEAQ (reference sequence). The CDR3 runs to 16 residues. The junction had 6 bases not matched to a gene; V was cut back by 1 base and J by 6 bases. CDR3 in amino acids: CASSLVSSGSLNEQFF. Written as DNA, the CDR3 is TGTGCCAGCAGCTTAGTCTCTAGCGGGAGTCTCAATGAGCAGTTCTTC.

The chain combines TRBV10-2 with TRBJ1-5; D is possibly TRBD1 (6 bases). Trimming cost V 8 bases and J 0 bases, with 11 bases left between them. The CDR3 spans 14 residues. The germline V gene encodes CDR1 WSHSY and CDR2 SAAADI. CDR3 DNA: TGCGCCAGCGGCAGGGGCGATAGCAATCAGCCCCAGCATTTT. Residues: CASGRGDSNQPQHF.

This chain links TRBV2 with TRBJ2-3; 7 positions agree with TRBD2. The CDR3 length is 16 residues. Germline V gene lookup returns CDR1 SNHLY and CDR2 FYNNEI. J lost 2 bases, V lost 2 bases, and 7 bases had no gene match. The CDR3 loop reads CASSEWASGNTDTQYF. CDR3 bases: TGTGCCAGCAGTGAATGGGCTAGCGGTAACACAGATACGCAGTATTTT.

This clone came up a few times. V gene TRBV4-1 combines with J gene TRBJ1-1; D is unclear. The V end lost 4 bases, the J end lost 1 base, and 10 bases lay between the germline ends. The CDR3 contains 14 residues. Germline assignment: CDR1 MGHRA and CDR2 YSYEKL. The CDR3 nucleotides read TGCGCCAGCAGCCCCTCAAACAAGAACACTGAAGCTTTCTTT. Amino acid sequence: CASSPSNKNTEAFF.

The chain links TRBV5-6 to TRBJ2-5, with TRBD2 identical over 8 bases. The germline gives CDR1 SGHDT, CDR2 YYEEEE. This CDR3 region has 14 residues. Trimming removed 0 bases from V and 5 bases from J; junction bases left unmatched: 3. In nucleotides, the CDR3 is TGTGCCAGCAGCTTGGTTAGCGGGGCGGAGACCCAGTACTTC. This gives the protein CASSLVSGAETQYF.

The rearrangement joins TRBV29-1 to TRBJ2-2; no clear D. With 4 bases removed from V and 2 bases from J, the gap between germline ends came to 8 bases. The CDR3 is 13 residues long. Germline values: CDR1 SQVTM, CDR2 ANQGSEA. This CDR3 is CSVGKTNTGELFF. Written as DNA, the CDR3 is TGCAGCGTTGGAAAGACTAACACCGGGGAGCTGTTTTTT.

This chain links TRBV6-5 with TRBJ1-5, with D possibly being TRBD1 (6 bases). V was cut by 10 bases and J by 0 bases, with 16 bases left in between. Germline V gives CDR1 MNHEY, CDR2 SVGAGI. The CDR3 is 15 residues long. The CDR3 loop is CATRMTGNSNQPQHF. As DNA, the CDR3 is TGTGCCACCCGTATGACAGGTAATAGCAATCAGCCCCAGCATTTT.

CDR3 nucleotides: TGTGCCAGTGGACTGGCAGGCAGCTATGAGCAGTTCTTC. Translating gives CASGLAGSYEQFF. The rearrangement uses TRBV14 and TRBJ2-1; TRBD2 might be the D (5 bases). This CDR3 contains 13 residues. Germline V gene lookup returns CDR1 SGHDN and CDR2 FVKESK. Trimming took 9 bases from V and 8 from J, leaving 17 bases between them. Looking up the rest from reference TRBV14 and TRBJ2-1 gives the full variable domain: EAGVTQFPSHSVIEKGQTVTLRCDPISGHDNLYWYRRVMGKEIKFLLHFVKESKQDESGMPNNRFLAERTGGTYSTLKVQPAELEDSGVYFCASGLAGSYEQFFGPGTRLTVL.

The V gene is TRBV9, the J gene TRBJ2-1; D perhaps matches TRBD2 (5 bases). V lost 4 bases, J lost 5 bases, and 13 bases lay in between. In germline, CDR1 is SGDLS, CDR2 YYNGEE. This CDR3 comprises 14 residues. CDR3 in amino acids: CASSPPPSHNEQFF. In DNA, the CDR3 is TGTGCCAGCAGCCCCCCCCCTAGCCACAATGAGCAGTTCTTC.

This clone was detected a few times. V is TRBV27 and J is TRBJ2-5; D is undetermined. The CDR3 is made up of 14 amino acids. V lost 3 bases to trimming and J lost 1 base, with 9 bases between them. In germline, CDR1 is MNHEY, CDR2 SMNVEV (reference sequence). Here the CDR3 reads CASSLGRIQETQYF. Written as DNA, the CDR3 is TGTGCCAGCAGTTTGGGTCGGATCCAAGAGACCCAGTACTTC.

The genes are TRBV7-2 and TRBJ2-1, with unresolved D. Germline V gene sequence: CDR1 SGHTA, CDR2 FQGNSA. V was cut by 1 base and J by 3 bases, with 1 base left in between. The CDR3 totals 12 residues. The CDR3 loop is CASSLVYNEQFF. DNA for the CDR3: TGTGCCAGCAGCTTAGTCTACAATGAGCAGTTCTTC. Full variable domain (rest looked up from reference TRBV7-2 and TRBJ2-1): GAGVSQSPSNKVTEKGKDVELRCDPISGHTALYWYRQSLGQGLEFLIYFQGNSAPDKSGLPSDRFSAERTGGSVSTLTIQRTQQEDSAVYLCASSLVYNEQFFGPGTRLTVL.